This entry lists 9 T cell receptor beta chains sequenced from one sample in a study of blood T cell repertoires in COVID-19. Measured with immunoSEQ multiplex PCR; TCRdb has only the in-frame clones, and not every one. The table has tens of thousands of clones, 85% to 90% seen once. The specimen was peripheral blood. The receptors stem from a human donor with active COVID-19. The donor label of this sample is uncertain.

The chain couples TRBV4-2 to TRBJ2-7, with 7 bases lining up with TRBD2. The CDR3 contains 15 residues. Germline-derived CDR1 and CDR2 are LGHNA and YNFKEQ. V dropped 0 bases and J dropped 1; count of bases not matched to a gene: 3. The CDR3 DNA sequence: TGTGCCAGCAGCCAAGAACCTAGCGGTTCCTACGAGCAGTACTTC. Protein product: CASSQEPSGSYEQYF.

The chain combines TRBV4-1 with TRBJ1-4; the match to TRBD1 covers 7 bases. Germline V CDR1 and CDR2: MGHRA, YSYEKL. CDR3 size: 14 residues. Trimming at V came to 6 bases and at J to 8 bases, leaving 9 bases not matched to a gene. In DNA form, the CDR3 reads TGCGCCAGCAGTCCTGAGACAGGGTACGAAAAACTGTTTTTT. Translating gives CASSPETGYEKLFF.

J is TRBJ2-1 and V is TRBV24-1, with 14 bases matching TRBD2. The CDR3 is made up of 14 amino acids. Germline V gene sequence: CDR1 KGHDR, CDR2 SFDVKD. The V gene end was trimmed by 9 bases and the J gene end by 5 bases; junction bases not matched to a gene: 2. Written as DNA, the CDR3 is TGTGCCACCGGGGGACTAGCGGGGGACAATGAGCAGTTCTTC. It yields the protein CATGGLAGDNEQFF.

CDR3 nucleotides: TGTGCCAGCAGCGTAGCTCAGACGGGGACCCAGTACTTC. Its protein product is CASSVAQTGTQYF. This chain joins TRBV9 and TRBJ2-5, with no clear D. Germline V gene data show CDR1 as SGDLS and CDR2 as YYNGEE. The CDR3 covers 13 residues. V gave up 0 bases and J gave up 7 bases, with 10 bases separating them.

The V gene is TRBV10-3, the J gene TRBJ1-6; 8 bases map to TRBD1. The CDR3 consists of 17 residues. J gave up 10 bases and V 3 bases, and 14 bases lay outside the gene matches. CDR1 is ENHRY, CDR2 SYGVKD, per germline. CDR3 protein: CAISDPTQGARESPLHF. DNA for the CDR3: TGTGCCATCAGTGACCCAACTCAGGGGGCGCGGGAGTCACCCCTCCACTTT.

The chain is built from TRBV21-1 and TRBJ2-1; TRBD1, as called in the table, went unchecked against the DNA. TRBV21-1 is termed a pseudogene. The CDR3 covers 18 residues. In nucleotides, the CDR3 is TGTGCCAGCAGCAAAGTCCGGCGCAGGACAGGGGGCGGGAATGAGCAGTTCTTC. This sequence encodes CASSKVRRRTGGGNEQFF.

V is TRBV7-2 and J is TRBJ2-5; weak D call: TRBD2 (5 bases). CDR1 and CDR2 from the germline V gene are SGHTA and FQGNSA. CDR3 size: 15 residues. V lost 5 bases and J lost 2, with 15 bases in between. CDR3 DNA: TGTGCCAGCAGCCTTAACCGATCGGGGCAAGAGACCCAGTACTTC. It is translated as CASSLNRSGQETQYF.

V and J are TRBV2 and TRBJ1-5; D not certain. The ends were cut back, 4 bases at V and 6 bases at J, with 4 bases in the middle. This CDR3 comprises 11 residues. Germline CDR1 reads SNHLY; CDR2 reads FYNNEI. The CDR3 sequence: CASSVGQPQHF. In nucleotides, the CDR3 is TGTGCCAGCAGTGTCGGTCAGCCCCAGCATTTT.

This clone was counted once. The rearrangement links TRBV9 to TRBJ2-3, with D hard to call. The CDR3 has 11 amino acids. Germline assignment: CDR1 SGDLS and CDR2 YYNGEE. Trimming took 7 bases from V and 3 from J, leaving 6 bases between them. This CDR3 is CASARTDTQYF. The CDR3 DNA follows: TGTGCCAGCGCGAGGACAGATACGCAGTATTTT.